This T cell receptor (beta chain) derives from a study of blood T cells in healthy people across ages. A second PCR of about 6 to 11 cycles used a sample-barcoded 5' primer and a J-beta primer mix. One entry per CDR3 protein, called by TCRdb with MiXCR from the 5' RACE reads. This table holds 870,000 or so distinct CDR3 sequences, 25% to 30% found once. CDR1 is SGHRS and CDR2 is YFSETQ in the germline V gene. The CDR3 spans 12 residues. In the case of this clonotype: An end of the junction does not agree with germline; a read error may underlie this.

Input material: blood. This chain joins TRBV5-1 and TRBJ1-1; unclear D gene. This clonotype was obtained from a woman aged 80 or over in good health. The CDR3 DNA reads TGCGCCACCCGGGAAGGGAACCCTGAAGCTTTCTTT. It codes for CATREGNPEAFF.